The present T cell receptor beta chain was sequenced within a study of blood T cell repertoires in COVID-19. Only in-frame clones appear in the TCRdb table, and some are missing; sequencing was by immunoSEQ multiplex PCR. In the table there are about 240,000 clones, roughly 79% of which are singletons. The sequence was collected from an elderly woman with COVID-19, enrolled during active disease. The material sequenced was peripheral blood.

CDR3 nucleotides: TGTGCCTGGAGTCTCGGGAGGGCAGGGGGAAATTCACCCCTCCACTTT. Translating gives CAWSLGRAGGNSPLHF. The chain has TRBV30 and TRBJ1-6; 7 bases fit TRBD1. With 2 bases clipped from V and 7 bases from J, the junction kept 11 bases outside the gene matches. The CDR3 sequence is 16 residues long. Germline CDR1 is GTSNPN and CDR2 is SVGIG (reference sequence).